A selection of T cell receptor beta chains follows, all from one sample in a study of chemoradiotherapy in HPV16-positive cancers. Produced via immunoSEQ multiplex PCR; TCRdb's table is partial and in-frame only. The data contain about 22,000 clones, just under 95% of them seen just once; the ten biggest clones take up 15% to 20%. The sample consisted of blood, taken from a patient who underwent chemoradiotherapy. These receptor sequences come from a human donor with HPV-associated anogenital cancer. CDR3s include the opening cysteine and the closing phenylalanine or tryptophan. A D gene is named only where the DNA matches it firmly.

length	D	V	J	CDR3	DNA
14	-	TRBV6-5	TRBJ2-5	CASSYDRGQETQYF	TGTGCCAGCAGTTACGACCGGGGCCAAGAGACCCAGTACTTC
15	-	TRBV9	TRBJ1-3	CASSATQGPGNTIYF	TGTGCCAGCAGCGCGACACAAGGACCTGGAAACACCATATATTTT
14	-	TRBV2	TRBJ1-1	CASRPTAMNTEAFF	TGTGCCAGCAGGCCGACGGCCATGAACACTGAAGCTTTCTTT
13	-	TRBV18	TRBJ1-5	CASSPGGHQPQHF	TGTGCCAGCTCACCAGGGGGGCATCAGCCCCAGCATTTT
13	TRBD1	TRBV19	TRBJ2-7	CASRDRGSYEQYF	TGTGCCAGCAGGGACAGGGGATCCTACGAGCAGTACTTC
13	TRBD2	TRBV4-1	TRBJ2-2	CASSSGLAGELFF	TGCGCCAGCAGCTCGGGACTAGCCGGGGAGCTGTTTTTT
15	TRBD1	TRBV7-9	TRBJ2-3	CASSSRTGGTDTQYF	TGTGCCAGCAGCTCACGGACAGGGGGCACAGATACGCAGTATTTT
17	-	TRBV5-1	TRBJ2-7	CASSLNPVRDPSGEQYF	TGCGCCAGCAGCTTGAATCCCGTCCGGGACCCCTCAGGGGAGCAGTACTTC
15	TRBD1	TRBV27	TRBJ1-5	CASSPDRVSNQPQHF	TGTGCCAGCAGCCCCGACAGGGTTAGCAATCAGCCCCAGCATTTT
18	-	TRBV28	TRBJ2-6	CASSLTGRRYSGANVLTF	TGTGCCAGCAGTTTAACAGGAAGGCGGTACTCTGGGGCCAACGTCCTGACTTTC
16	TRBD1	TRBV7-2	TRBJ2-7	CASSLAWDRAGYEQYF	TGTGCCAGCAGCTTAGCTTGGGACAGGGCGGGTTACGAGCAGTACTTC